The 24 T cell receptor beta chains in this list originate from one sample, sequenced in a study of beta chain features in type 1 diabetes. Their specific antigens are unknown. Expressed TCRB transcripts were sequenced because the entire RNA isolate underwent reverse transcription. Clones were sequenced by immunoSEQ multiplex PCR, and TCRdb holds only the in-frame ones, with some missing. The sample shows around 70,000 clones, about 48% of them seen only once. Study-wide results and caveats: Moderately but significantly shorter TCRB CDR3s were found in Type 1 diabetes patients in all four CD4+ subsets.

Source material: central memory CD4+ T cells from blood. These receptors all come from a young man with type 1 diabetes.

The rearrangement joins TRBV2 to TRBJ1-4, with a weak D call TRBD1 (5 bases). CDR1 and CDR2 (germline): SNHLY, FYNNEI. CDR3 length: 13 residues. Trimming took off 6 bases at V and 8 bases at J, with 13 bases between the two ends. The CDR3 reads CASSQGVYEKLFF. The CDR3 DNA reads as TGTGCCAGCAGCCAGGGTGTGTACGAAAAACTGTTTTTT.

On this clone: The junction and the germline gene differ at one end; a read error may be behind it. Other DNA sequences from this sample encode an identical CDR3 as well. J is TRBJ2-1 and V is TRBV7-2, with TRBD2 as a possible D gene (6 bases). Germline V gene sequence: CDR1 SGHTA, CDR2 FQGNSA. The CDR3 is 15 amino acids. CDR3 amino acids: CASSLGSGSYNEQFF. The CDR3 nucleotides are TGTGCCAGTAGCTTAGGTAGCGGCTCCTACAATGAGCAGTTCTTC.

The chain recombines TRBV28 with TRBJ2-3; 9 positions match TRBD2. The V and J ends lost 3 bases and 5 bases, in that order; junction bases with no gene match: 6. Germline-derived CDR1 and CDR2 are MDHEN and SYDVKM. This CDR3 region has 15 residues. CDR3 residues: CASSLAGGHGDTQYF. In DNA form, the CDR3 reads TGTGCCAGCAGTTTGGCGGGGGGGCATGGAGATACGCAGTATTTT.

This clone was seen a handful of times. The gene calls are TRBV2 and TRBJ2-7; 7 bases are shared with TRBD1. The CDR3 sequence is 14 residues long. The junction had 5 bases not matched to a gene; V was cut back by 3 bases and J by 3 bases. Looked up from germline, CDR1 is SNHLY and CDR2 is FYNNEI. The CDR3 loop reads CASSDRGGVYEQYF. CDR3 nucleotide sequence: TGTGCCAGCAGTGATAGAGGGGGCGTCTACGAGCAGTACTTC.

The rearrangement uses TRBV11-3 and TRBJ2-4; D remains ambiguous. Germline values: CDR1 SGHNT, CDR2 YENEEA. Trimming pared 3 bases from V and 14 bases from J, leaving 20 bases between. The CDR3 has 14 amino acids. In nucleotides, the CDR3 is TGTGCCAGCAGCTTGACGTCTTCGACGGAGAATGAGTACTTC. It encodes CASSLTSSTENEYF.

The chain combines TRBV2 with TRBJ2-5, with D possibly TRBD2 on 5 matching bases. The CDR3 has 15 amino acids. Germline V CDR1 and CDR2: SNHLY, FYNNEI. Trimming took off 6 bases at V and 5 bases at J, with 19 bases between the two ends. CDR3 DNA: TGTGCCAGCAGGTGGGAGAGAACCCGGGCCGAGACCCAGTACTTC. Protein product: CASRWERTRAETQYF.

CDR3 in DNA: TGTGCCAGCAGCTTACAGCGGGGGGACACCACAGATACGCAGTATTTT. Amino acids: CASSLQRGDTTDTQYF. V is TRBV9 and J is TRBJ2-3, with 9 bases matching TRBD2. CDR1 is SGDLS and CDR2 is YYNGEE in the germline V gene. The CDR3 runs to 16 residues. V dropped 4 bases and J dropped 2; count of bases not matched to a gene: 8.

The chain combines TRBV30 with TRBJ2-5; 10 bases fit TRBD2. This CDR3 is 15 amino acids long. V shed 4 bases and J 5 bases; nucleotides not matched to a gene: 10. The V gene's germline CDR1 is GTSNPN and CDR2 SVGIG (reference sequence). DNA for the CDR3: TGTGCCTGGACCCCGGGACTAGCGTCGCCTGAGACCCAGTACTTC. The encoded protein is CAWTPGLASPETQYF.

This chain connects TRBV6-6 to TRBJ1-2; 10 bases are a match to TRBD1. Trimming at V came to 2 bases and at J to 5 bases, leaving 8 bases not matched to a gene. There are 16 residues in the CDR3. Per germline, CDR1 MNHNY and CDR2 SVGAGI (reference sequence). The CDR3 DNA is TGTGCCAGCAGTTACCTATTAGGACAGGGGGATTATGGCTACACCTTC. This codes for CASSYLLGQGDYGYTF.

The V and J genes are TRBV2 and TRBJ2-1, with TRBD1 as a possible D gene (6 bases). The CDR3 is 14 amino acids. From germline, CDR1 is SNHLY and CDR2 FYNNEI. Trimming removed 4 bases at V and 6 bases at J, with 13 bases between. The CDR3: CASSVRGPPNEQFF. CDR3 bases: TGTGCCAGCAGTGTCAGGGGTCCCCCCAATGAGCAGTTCTTC.

As DNA, the CDR3 is TGCGCCAGCAGCCCCCAGGGCAGCAATCAGCCCCAGCATTTT. Protein product: CASSPQGSNQPQHF. The rearrangement links TRBV5-1 to TRBJ1-5; D possibly corresponds to TRBD1 (5 bases). The ends were cut back, 4 bases at V and 1 base at J, with 9 bases in the middle. Germline assignment: CDR1 SGHRS and CDR2 YFSETQ. CDR3 length: 14 amino acids.

The rearrangement links TRBV6-1 to TRBJ2-1; the D gene is possibly TRBD1 (6 bases). The CDR3 is 12 amino acids. The germline V gene encodes CDR1 MNHNS and CDR2 SASEGT. The germline V and J ends were trimmed by 8 bases and 5 bases, with 10 bases remaining between them. The CDR3 region has the DNA TGTGCCAGCTGGACAGATCACAATGAGCAGTTCTTC. It encodes CASWTDHNEQFF.

This clone came up a few times. This chain links TRBV2 with TRBJ2-2; TRBD1 matches at 9 bases. The germline V gene has CDR1 SNHLY and CDR2 FYNNEI. After removal of 5 bases from V and 2 bases from J, the junction contained 9 bases not matched to a gene. This CDR3 contains 17 residues. CDR3 protein: CASSPGTGTFNTGELFF. CDR3 sequence (DNA): TGTGCCAGCAGTCCCGGGACAGGGACCTTCAACACCGGGGAGCTGTTTTTT.

This clone has only a few counts. This chain links TRBV6-1 with TRBJ2-1; 10 bases map to TRBD2. The V gene end was trimmed by 6 bases and the J gene end by 3 bases; junction bases not matched to a gene: 5. Per germline, CDR1 MNHNS and CDR2 SASEGT. The CDR3 length is 15 residues. CDR3 region: CASRELAGIYNEQFF. The DNA for the CDR3 is TGTGCCAGCAGAGAACTAGCGGGGATCTACAATGAGCAGTTCTTC.

The sample holds a few counts of this clone. The V and J genes are TRBV11-2 and TRBJ2-7; D is unresolved. Germline V gene sequence: CDR1 SGHAT, CDR2 FQNNGV. The CDR3 is 16 residues long. Trimming stripped 1 base from V and 6 bases from J, with 19 bases between. CDR3 in DNA: TGTGCCAGCAGCTTAGCCCCGGGTGTCTCCTTGAGCGAGCAGTACTTC. This encodes CASSLAPGVSLSEQYF.

The rearrangement uses TRBV5-1 and TRBJ2-7; a weak D match, TRBD1 (6 bases). Looked up from germline, CDR1 is SGHRS and CDR2 is YFSETQ. V was trimmed by 2 bases and J by 0 bases, leaving 9 bases between them. The CDR3 is made up of 14 amino acids. CDR3 in DNA: TGCGCCAGCAGCTTCGGCAGGGGCTCCTACGAGCAGTACTTC. Encoded protein: CASSFGRGSYEQYF.

CDR3 residues: CASSLSGPKNIQYF. DNA of the CDR3: TGTGCCAGCAGCTTATCAGGGCCCAAAAACATTCAGTACTTC. V gene TRBV7-2 combines with J gene TRBJ2-4; TRBD1 might be the D (5 bases). Germline loops: CDR1 SGHTA, CDR2 FQGNSA. Trimming took off 2 bases at V and 2 bases at J, with 7 bases between the two ends. The CDR3 runs to 14 residues.

The chain joins TRBV10-3 to TRBJ2-3, with D maybe TRBD1 (5 bases). V lost 6 bases and J 0 bases, leaving 16 bases between the germline ends. This CDR3 spans 16 amino acids. The V gene's germline CDR1 is ENHRY and CDR2 SYGVKD. The CDR3 sequence: CAISPVRDSSTDTQYF. In nucleotides, the CDR3 is TGTGCCATCAGCCCCGTCCGTGACAGCAGCACAGATACGCAGTATTTT.

This chain joins TRBV5-4 and TRBJ1-2; possibly TRBD1 for D (6 bases). The germline V gene has CDR1 SGHNT and CDR2 YYREEE (reference sequence). Trimming cost V 2 bases and J 4 bases, with 12 bases left between them. The CDR3 runs 14 residues. CDR3 protein: CASSFGGQVYGYTF. The CDR3 nucleotides are TGTGCCAGCAGCTTTGGGGGACAAGTCTATGGCTACACCTTC.

This clone occurred a few times. This chain joins TRBV29-1 and TRBJ2-7; TRBD1 might be the D (5 bases). The CDR3 sequence is 12 residues long. V dropped 4 bases and J dropped 2 bases, with 9 bases sitting between them. Germline assignment: CDR1 SQVTM and CDR2 ANQGSEA. The CDR3 DNA reads TGCAGCGTTGCGGTAGGGGCCTACGAGCAGTACTTC. Translated: CSVAVGAYEQYF.

This clone is classed as medium-sized. The chain couples TRBV18 to TRBJ2-5, with TRBD1 identical over 7 bases. CDR1 and CDR2 (germline): KGHSH, LQKENI. The CDR3 spans 15 residues. Unmatched junction bases numbered 5, after V lost 3 bases and J lost 1 base. The CDR3 loop is CASSPRQGTQETQYF. Written as DNA, the CDR3 is TGTGCCAGCTCACCCCGACAGGGAACCCAAGAGACCCAGTACTTC.

This chain links TRBV19 with TRBJ1-3; D call uncertain. The V and J ends lost 6 bases and 0 bases respectively, with 9 bases between them. The V gene's germline CDR1 is LNHDA and CDR2 SQIVND (reference sequence). The CDR3 length is 14 residues. The CDR3 loop is CASRSAGSGNTIYF. DNA of the CDR3: TGTGCCAGTAGATCGGCGGGCTCTGGAAACACCATATATTTT.

The V and J genes are TRBV29-1 and TRBJ2-5; 10 nucleotides line up with TRBD2. The CDR3 contains 14 residues. The J segment lost 2 bases and the V segment lost 4 bases, leaving 4 bases of the junction unmatched. Germline V CDR1 and CDR2: SQVTM, ANQGSEA. DNA for the CDR3: TGCAGCGTTGGTCTAGCGGGGGCACAAGAGACCCAGTACTTC. Translation: CSVGLAGAQETQYF.

This clone was picked up one time. The J gene is TRBJ2-1, the V gene TRBV28; TRBD1 matches at 9 bases. CDR3 length equals 15 residues. Germline V gene data show CDR1 as MDHEN and CDR2 as SYDVKM. With V trimmed by 6 bases and J by 2 bases, 5 bases remained unmatched. CDR3 in amino acids: CASSPGQGPYNEQFF. As DNA, the CDR3 is TGTGCCAGCAGCCCGGGACAGGGACCCTACAATGAGCAGTTCTTC.